A single T cell receptor (beta chain) is shown here with its context. Under the authors' procedure: Estimates of nucleated cell counts were drawn from the amplification of reference gene primers. Measured with immunoSEQ multiplex PCR; TCRdb has only the in-frame clones, and not every one. D and trimming come from the DNA, and the V and J calls and clone size come from that table. In the table there are tens of thousands of clones, about 90% of which are singletons. Trimming cost V 7 bases and J 5 bases; bases outside gene matches: 11. The CDR3 length is 16 residues. Germline V CDR1 and CDR2: SNHLY, FYNNEI. The sample comes from a study of blood T cell repertoires in COVID-19. Turning to the study itself: The origin of the acute and convalescent COVID-19 samples was the United States, Italy and Spain. Sample material is recorded as cDNA or gDNA derived from T cells, B-cell-depleted T cells, or PBMCs.

The V and J genes are TRBV2 and TRBJ2-5; 12 nucleotides match TRBD2. The origin of this receptor is a human donor with acute or convalescent COVID-19. The donor label of this sample is uncertain. The sequenced sample was peripheral blood. As DNA, the CDR3 is TGTGCCAGCAAAGGAGGACTAGCGGGGACTGGGGAGACCCAGTACTTC. Translating gives CASKGGLAGTGETQYF.